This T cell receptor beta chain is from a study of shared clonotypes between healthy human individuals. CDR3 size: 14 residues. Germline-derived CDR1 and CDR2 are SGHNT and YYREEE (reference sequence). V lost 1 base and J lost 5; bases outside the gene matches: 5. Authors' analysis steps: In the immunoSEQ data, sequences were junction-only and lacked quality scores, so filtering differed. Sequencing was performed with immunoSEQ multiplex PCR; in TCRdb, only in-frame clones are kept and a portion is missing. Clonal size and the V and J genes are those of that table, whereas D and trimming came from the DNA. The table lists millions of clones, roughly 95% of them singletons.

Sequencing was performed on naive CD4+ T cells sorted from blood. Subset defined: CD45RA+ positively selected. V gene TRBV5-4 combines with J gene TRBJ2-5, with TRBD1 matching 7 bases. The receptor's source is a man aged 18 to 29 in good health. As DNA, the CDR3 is TGTGCCAGCAGCTTGCAGGCGACAGGGGAGACCCAGTACTTC. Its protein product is CASSLQATGETQYF. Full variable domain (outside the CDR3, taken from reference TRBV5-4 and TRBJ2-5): ETGVTQSPTHLIKTRGQQVTLRCSSQSGHNTVSWYQQALGQGPQFIFQYYREEENGRGNFPPRFSGLQFPNYSSELNVNALELDDSALYLCASSLQATGETQYFGPGTRLLVL.